One sample yielded the 23 T cell receptor beta chains listed below, sequenced in a study of blood T cell repertoires in COVID-19. Clones were read by immunoSEQ multiplex PCR, and TCRdb kept only the in-frame ones, dropping some. The data contain 100,000 or so clones, over 65% of them singletons. Sequencing was performed on peripheral blood. Source of these receptors: a human donor in a cohort sampled during active COVID-19.

The chain couples TRBV5-1 to TRBJ2-4; a possible D gene is TRBD2 (6 bases). The CDR3 is 15 amino acids. CDR1 SGHRS and CDR2 YFSETQ come from the germline V gene. Trimming took off 4 bases at V and 0 bases at J, with 11 bases between the two ends. The CDR3 bases are TGCGCCAGCAGCACCCGGGAGTCAGCCAAAAACATTCAGTACTTC. Translated, it gives CASSTRESAKNIQYF.

The chain has TRBV28 and TRBJ1-2, with D possibly matching TRBD1 (5 bases). This CDR3 is built from 14 residues. Trimming took 3 bases from V and 2 from J, leaving 10 bases between them. Germline assignment: CDR1 MDHEN and CDR2 SYDVKM. The CDR3: CASSLAGGNYGYTF. The CDR3 region has the DNA TGTGCCAGCAGTTTGGCCGGGGGGAACTATGGCTACACCTTC.

J is TRBJ1-1 and V is TRBV19, with D uncertain. Germline CDR1 and CDR2: LNHDA and SQIVND (reference sequence). This CDR3 contains 15 residues. Trimming removed 5 bases at V and 6 bases at J, with 19 bases between. The CDR3 DNA follows: TGTGCCAGTAGTCCGGGTGGAGGGATGGGGTCTGAAGCTTTCTTT. This gives the protein CASSPGGGMGSEAFF.

This chain links TRBV7-2 with TRBJ2-7; D remains unclear. The CDR3 totals 14 residues. The V and J ends lost 1 base and 5 bases respectively, with 12 bases between them. The germline V gene encodes CDR1 SGHTA and CDR2 FQGNSA. The CDR3: CASSLVPGPHEQYF. Written as DNA, the CDR3 is TGTGCCAGCAGCTTAGTTCCGGGTCCCCACGAGCAGTACTTC.

The count of this clone is one. The chain combines TRBV6-6 with TRBJ2-3, with 9 nucleotides matching TRBD1. The CDR3 spans 15 residues. J gave up 2 bases and V 8 bases, and 8 bases lay outside the gene matches. Per the germline V gene, CDR1 is MNHNY and CDR2 is SVGAGI (reference sequence). The chain's CDR3 is CASGDRGSPTDTQYF. DNA of the CDR3: TGTGCCAGCGGAGACAGGGGGTCCCCCACAGATACGCAGTATTTT.

The chain employs TRBV7-2 and TRBJ2-1, with TRBD2 matching over 8 bases. This CDR3 region has 17 residues. The germline V gene has CDR1 SGHTA and CDR2 FQGNSA. J lost 3 bases, V lost 8 bases, and 15 bases had no gene match. The CDR3 region is CASRGGGPLLDYNEQFF. The CDR3, as DNA: TGTGCCAGCCGGGGCGGGGGGCCTCTCCTAGACTACAATGAGCAGTTCTTC.

The DNA for the CDR3 is TGTGCCAGCAGCTTGGCGACGACTAGCGGGGGTTCCGGGTCCTACAATGAGCAGTTCTTC. Residues: CASSLATTSGGSGSYNEQFF. The chain is built from TRBV5-8 and TRBJ2-1; TRBD2 agrees at 12 bases. The CDR3 spans 20 residues. CDR1 is SGHTS, CDR2 YDEGEE, per germline. Trimming cost V 0 bases and J 1 base; bases outside gene matches: 11.

This clone has just a few counts. This sample includes further DNA sequences coding for the same CDR3. The J gene is TRBJ2-1, the V gene TRBV9, with TRBD2 identical over 9 bases. V shed 3 bases and J 4 bases; nucleotides not matched to a gene: 2. The germline gives CDR1 SGDLS, CDR2 YYNGEE. This CDR3 spans 14 amino acids. The CDR3 reads CASSDSGGYNEQFF. DNA of the CDR3: TGTGCCAGCAGCGATAGCGGGGGTTACAATGAGCAGTTCTTC. Full variable domain (rest looked up from reference TRBV9 and TRBJ2-1): DSGVTQTPKHLITATGQRVTLRCSPRSGDLSVYWYQQSLDQGLQFLIQYYNGEERAKGNILERFSAQQFPDLHSELNLSSLELGDSALYFCASSDSGGYNEQFFGPGTRLTVL.

The V and J genes are TRBV6-5 and TRBJ1-2, with D perhaps matching TRBD1 (6 bases). V lost 6 bases and J lost 1, with 12 bases in between. Germline CDR1 and CDR2: MNHEY and SVGAGI. This CDR3 is built from 14 residues. CDR3 sequence: CASSRTAINYGYTF. The CDR3 nucleotides read TGTGCCAGCAGCCGGACAGCGATTAACTATGGCTACACCTTC.

This rearrangement joins TRBV5-4 to TRBJ1-1, with D uncertain. Trimming took off 2 bases at V and 1 base at J, with 9 bases between the two ends. In germline, CDR1 is SGHNT, CDR2 YYREEE (reference sequence). This CDR3 has 14 amino acids. CDR3 sequence (DNA): TGTGCCAGCAGCTTAGGACGGGAGAACACTGAAGCTTTCTTT. It encodes CASSLGRENTEAFF.

The chain uses TRBV25-1 and TRBJ1-4; 7 positions match TRBD1. CDR1 MGHDK and CDR2 SYGVNS come from the germline V gene. Losses at the gene ends were 6 bases for V and 3 bases for J; bases not matched to a gene: 7. This CDR3 region has 15 residues. The CDR3 DNA follows: TGTGCCAGCAGAAGAAACAGGGGACCTAATGAAAAACTGTTTTTT. Its translation is CASRRNRGPNEKLFF.

This chain uses TRBV7-2 with TRBJ2-3, with D uncertain. Trimming left V 5 bases short and J 1 base short, with 13 bases between. The CDR3 totals 15 residues. Per germline, CDR1 SGHTA and CDR2 FQGNSA. CDR3 coding DNA: TGTGCCAGCAGCGTGTTAGCCCCTGGCACAGATACGCAGTATTTT. Amino acids: CASSVLAPGTDTQYF.

This chain connects TRBV19 to TRBJ2-5, with a tentative D call TRBD1 (6 bases). The length of the CDR3 is 14 residues. V lost 4 bases and J lost 2, with 11 bases in between. Germline loops: CDR1 LNHDA, CDR2 SQIVND (reference sequence). The DNA for the CDR3 is TGTGCCAGTAGTAGCCGGGACATACAAGAGACCCAGTACTTC. Translation: CASSSRDIQETQYF.

This sequence joins TRBV6-5 and TRBJ2-1; 9 bases are a match to TRBD1. CDR1 is MNHEY, CDR2 SVGAGI, per germline. The V and J ends lost 5 bases and 1 base, in that order; junction bases with no gene match: 3. This CDR3 has 15 amino acids. CDR3 protein: CASSTGTGSYNEQFF. CDR3 nucleotides: TGTGCCAGCAGTACCGGGACAGGGTCCTACAATGAGCAGTTCTTC.

J is TRBJ2-1 and V is TRBV28; 8 nucleotides match TRBD2. Germline V gene data show CDR1 as MDHEN and CDR2 as SYDVKM. The CDR3 loop spans 15 amino acids. After removal of 4 bases from V and 8 bases from J, the junction contained 10 bases not matched to a gene. The DNA of the CDR3 is TGTGCCAGCAGTTCGGGGGGGCTTGGGTCCCATGAGCAGTTCTTC. This encodes CASSSGGLGSHEQFF.

The rearrangement uses TRBV24-1 and TRBJ2-2; TRBD2 agrees at 14 bases. Germline V gene sequence: CDR1 KGHDR, CDR2 SFDVKD. Losses at the gene ends were 4 bases for V and 2 bases for J; bases not matched to a gene: 8. The CDR3 has 19 residues. The CDR3 region is CATSDSRLAGGINTGELFF. DNA for the CDR3: TGTGCCACCAGTGACTCCCGACTAGCGGGGGGGATAAACACCGGGGAGCTGTTTTTT.

The chain uses TRBV3-1 (or the pseudogene TRBV3-2) and TRBJ1-2; D not resolved. CDR1 is LGHDT and CDR2 is YNNKEL in the germline V gene (reference sequence). This CDR3 comprises 11 residues. The V end lost 5 bases, the J end lost 5 bases, and 6 bases lay between the germline ends. CDR3 coding DNA: TGTGCCAGCAGCTCTACGTATGGCTACACCTTC. This codes for CASSSTYGYTF.

This sequence joins TRBV4-1 and TRBJ1-2, with a possible D match to TRBD1 (6 bases). CDR1 and CDR2 (germline): MGHRA, YSYEKL. With 4 bases removed from V and 3 bases from J, the gap between germline ends came to 12 bases. The CDR3 totals 14 residues. The CDR3 DNA sequence: TGCGCCAGCAGCCGAACAGGGCTGTACTATGGCTACACCTTC. This encodes CASSRTGLYYGYTF.

The J gene is TRBJ2-2, the V gene TRBV7-2; 12 bases align to TRBD1. The junction had 6 bases not matched to a gene; V was cut back by 5 bases and J by 8 bases. CDR1 and CDR2 from the germline V gene are SGHTA and FQGNSA. The CDR3 extends over 15 amino acids. This CDR3 reads CASSVRDRGLGELFF. The CDR3, as DNA: TGTGCCAGCAGCGTCCGGGACAGGGGGCTGGGGGAGCTGTTTTTT.

CDR3 nucleotides: TGTGCATTGGACAGGGGTGACACTGAAGCTTTCTTT. Protein sequence: CALDRGDTEAFF. The chain employs TRBV30 and TRBJ1-1, with 9 bases aligning to TRBD1. Looked up from germline, CDR1 is GTSNPN and CDR2 is SVGIG (reference sequence). This CDR3 is built from 12 residues.

This sequence joins TRBV4-3 and TRBJ2-7; 7 nucleotides match TRBD1. V shed 0 bases and J 7 bases; nucleotides not matched to a gene: 9. This CDR3 is 15 amino acids long. The germline V gene encodes CDR1 LGHNA and CDR2 YSLEER. The CDR3 DNA sequence: TGCGCCAGCAGCCAAGACTACAGGGGAACGGGGGAGCAGTACTTC. Translated, it gives CASSQDYRGTGEQYF.

This clone was recorded a few times. The V call is TRBV4-1, the J call TRBJ2-7; D is possibly TRBD1 (5 bases). The CDR3 runs to 15 residues. Germline V gene sequence: CDR1 MGHRA, CDR2 YSYEKL. V dropped 1 base and J dropped 2 bases, with 12 bases sitting between them. This CDR3 is CASSQGSTATYEQYF. In DNA form, the CDR3 reads TGCGCCAGCAGCCAAGGGTCGACAGCCACCTACGAGCAGTACTTC.

The chain couples TRBV11-2 to TRBJ1-3, with D possibly TRBD1 on 6 matching bases. Trimming shortened V by 5 bases and J by 0 bases, and 8 bases separated the two germline ends. CDR1 SGHAT and CDR2 FQNNGV come from the germline V gene. The CDR3 has 14 residues. The chain's CDR3 is CASSRGISGNTIYF. Written as DNA, the CDR3 is TGTGCCAGCAGCAGGGGGATCTCTGGAAACACCATATATTTT.